This paragraph covers one T cell receptor beta chain sequence. The antigen is unknown. After constant-region reverse-primer amplification, full-length variable regions underwent semi-nested PCR with Nested Universal Primer A. A single record per CDR3 protein comes from TCRdb applying MiXCR to the 5' RACE reads. The sample contains tens of thousands of distinct CDR3 sequences, more than 15% of which appear only once. General study findings and limits: The TCR gene usage of tumor memory CD4+ T cells clustered together with blood and lymph node memory CD4+ cells and with lymph node naive CD4+ cells. Tumor-infiltrating Treg TCR alpha and beta sequences overlapped most with tumor naive CD4+ T cells, then blood naive.

Germline CDR1 MNHNS, CDR2 SASEGT. J lost 8 bases, V lost 7 bases, and 4 bases had no gene match. The CDR3 loop spans 12 amino acids. The chain carries TRBV6-1 and TRBJ2-1; 8 positions agree with TRBD2. The sequencing sample was made of naive CD4+ T cells sorted from blood. Subset meaning: naive CD4+ T cells, CD4+CD45RA+CD25-. The clonotype originates from a female donor with breast cancer. The CDR3 DNA is TGTGCCAGCAACCAGCGGGAGTATGAGCAGTTCTTC. It is translated as CASNQREYEQFF.